This T cell receptor beta chain was profiled in a study of T cell responses to AZD1222 COVID-19 vaccine. Overall study: Both about-4-week and about-12-week second-dose recipients were combined.

The CDR3 runs 15 residues. Germline V gene sequence: CDR1 SGDLS, CDR2 YYNGEE. V shed 0 bases and J shed 6 bases, with 10 bases lying between them. Assay: immunoSEQ multiplex PCR; the TCRdb copy retains only in-frame clones and omits some. Here the sample spans about 94,000 clones, around nine tenths being singletons. This TCR was sampled from an adult in good health. Sequenced here: peripheral blood, sampled on day 0 of AZD1222 vaccination. The chain couples TRBV9 to TRBJ1-6; D is unresolved. Here the CDR3 reads CASSVVAEANSPLHF. In nucleotides, the CDR3 is TGTGCCAGCAGCGTAGTGGCGGAGGCTAATTCACCCCTCCACTTT. Complete variable domain (other parts from reference TRBV9 and TRBJ1-6): DSGVTQTPKHLITATGQRVTLRCSPRSGDLSVYWYQQSLDQGLQFLIQYYNGEERAKGNILERFSAQQFPDLHSELNLSSLELGDSALYFCASSVVAEANSPLHFGNGTRLTVT.